The 21 T cell receptor beta chains given below trace back to one sample, sequenced in a study of T cells in localized non-small cell lung cancer (dated by TCRdb to the early 2020s). The library was generated by the immunoSEQ multiplex PCR assay. The source is immuneACCESS, and TCRdb retained only in-frame sequences with V and J called. Part of the clones is not carried over; for the studies checked, unresolved V genes explain less than half of this, and the remainder is unexplained. The sample table holds approximately 28,000 clones, of which approximately 91% were seen once. The leading ten clones occupy around 15% of the sample. This sample comprised peripheral blood, obtained before any cancer treatment. The receptor source for this set is a female donor older than 55 with stage II squamous cell lung carcinoma.

The genes are TRBV27 and TRBJ2-7; 8 nucleotides match TRBD1. V lost 2 bases to trimming and J lost 0 bases; unmatched junction nucleotides: 6. The V gene's germline CDR1 is MNHEY and CDR2 SMNVEV (reference sequence). The CDR3 extends over 16 amino acids. The CDR3 DNA follows: TGTGCCAGCAGTTTAAAAACAGGGGGGTTCTCCTACGAGCAGTACTTC. It translates to CASSLKTGGFSYEQYF.

This clone was observed a handful of times. The chain is built from TRBV7-2 and TRBJ2-1, with 9 bases fitting TRBD2. This CDR3 is built from 15 residues. Trimming cost V 5 bases and J 7 bases; bases outside gene matches: 9. In germline, CDR1 is SGHTA, CDR2 FQGNSA. CDR3 amino acids: CASSRWTSELNEQFF. The CDR3 coding sequence is TGTGCCAGCAGCCGATGGACTAGCGAGTTGAATGAGCAGTTCTTC.

This sequence joins TRBV15 and TRBJ2-4; TRBD1 matches at 7 bases. The V segment lost 5 bases and the J segment 0 bases; nucleotides outside the gene matches: 1. From germline, CDR1 is LNHNV and CDR2 YYDKDF (reference sequence). The CDR3 runs to 14 residues. The CDR3 loop is CATSRQGAKNIQYF. CDR3 bases: TGTGCCACCAGCCGACAGGGAGCCAAAAACATTCAGTACTTC.

The CDR3 DNA is TGTGCCAGCAGTCCCCAAGCGGGACAGGTAGCAAGTTTATCCTACGAGCAGTACTTC. This sequence encodes CASSPQAGQVASLSYEQYF. The chain has TRBV28 and TRBJ2-7, with a possible D match to TRBD1 (8 bases). The germline CDR1 and CDR2 sequences are MDHEN and SYDVKM. This CDR3 contains 19 residues. Trimming took off 5 bases at V and 1 base at J, with 27 bases between the two ends. The full variable domain, with the rest looked up from reference TRBV28 and TRBJ2-7, is DVKVTQSSRYLVKRTGEKVFLECVQDMDHENMFWYRQDPGLGLRLIYFSYDVKMKEKGDIPEGYSVSREKKERFSLILESASTNQTSMYLCASSPQAGQVASLSYEQYFGPGTRLTVT.

The rearrangement joins TRBV5-4 to TRBJ2-5, with D possibly called TRBD1 or TRBD2 (5 bases each). The CDR3 has 16 amino acids. Trimming pared 0 bases from V and 4 bases from J, leaving 16 bases between. Germline CDR1 and CDR2: SGHNT and YYREEE (reference sequence). As DNA, the CDR3 is TGTGCCAGCAGCTTGGATCCCGCAGGGACCGGAGAGACCCAGTACTTC. Encoded protein: CASSLDPAGTGETQYF. The whole variable domain, remainder taken from reference TRBV5-4 and TRBJ2-5, is ETGVTQSPTHLIKTRGQQVTLRCSSQSGHNTVSWYQQALGQGPQFIFQYYREEENGRGNFPPRFSGLQFPNYSSELNVNALELDDSALYLCASSLDPAGTGETQYFGPGTRLLVL.

The chain combines TRBV29-1 with TRBJ2-1, with a possible D match to TRBD1 (6 bases). The CDR3 sequence is 15 residues long. Germline V gene lookup returns CDR1 SQVTM and CDR2 ANQGSEA. V shed 6 bases and J shed 3 bases, with 18 bases lying between them. CDR3 region: CSVGADSLIYNEQFF. CDR3 DNA sequence: TGCAGCGTGGGGGCCGATTCTTTAATCTACAATGAGCAGTTCTTC.

CDR3 region: CASSDRANTGELFF. For the CDR3, the DNA is TGTGCCAGCAGTGACAGGGCGAACACCGGGGAGCTGTTTTTT. The chain joins TRBV6-1 to TRBJ2-2, with D maybe TRBD1 (5 bases). The CDR3 sequence is 14 residues long. Germline CDR1 is MNHNS and CDR2 is SASEGT. Trimming stripped 3 bases from V and 0 bases from J, with 5 bases between.

This chain connects TRBV28 to TRBJ1-6; 7 bases fit TRBD1. V lost 5 bases to trimming and J lost 13 bases; unmatched junction nucleotides: 11. The CDR3 consists of 14 residues. CDR1 and CDR2 from the germline V gene are MDHEN and SYDVKM. This CDR3 is CASSLTPDRTPLHF. CDR3 nucleotides: TGTGCCAGCAGTCTGACCCCGGACAGGACGCCCCTCCACTTT.

This chain connects TRBV9 to TRBJ1-3; TRBD1 matches 10 bases. Germline CDR1 is SGDLS and CDR2 is YYNGEE. V shed 3 bases and J 2 bases; nucleotides not matched to a gene: 2. The CDR3 has 15 amino acids. The CDR3 nucleotides read TGTGCCAGCAGCGGGGGGACAGGGGCTGGAAACACCATATATTTT. Translation: CASSGGTGAGNTIYF.

J is TRBJ2-3 and V is TRBV5-4; TRBD2 agrees at 7 bases. The CDR3 extends over 14 amino acids. Trimming took 5 bases from V and 5 from J; bases not matched to a gene: 8. Germline V lookup: CDR1 SGHNT, CDR2 YYREEE (reference sequence). The CDR3 reads CASRGGDPRDTQYF. CDR3 in DNA: TGTGCCAGCAGGGGGGGGGACCCACGAGATACGCAGTATTTT.

The V and J genes are TRBV29-1 and TRBJ2-1; TRBD2 matches at 16 bases. In germline, CDR1 is SQVTM, CDR2 ANQGSEA. J lost 4 bases, V lost 5 bases, and 8 bases had no gene match. The CDR3 extends over 17 amino acids. This CDR3 is CSVPGTSGGATYNEQFF. CDR3 coding DNA: TGCAGCGTTCCTGGGACTAGCGGGGGGGCCACATACAATGAGCAGTTCTTC.

The rearrangement uses TRBV18 and TRBJ2-3, with a weak D call TRBD1 (6 bases). The CDR3 runs 14 residues. Per the germline V gene, CDR1 is KGHSH and CDR2 is LQKENI. The V end lost 1 base, the J end lost 4 bases, and 9 bases lay between the germline ends. The CDR3: CASSPRGPADTQYF. The CDR3 DNA is TGTGCCAGCTCACCACGGGGGCCGGCAGATACGCAGTATTTT.

The chain uses TRBV6-5 and TRBJ2-2; D could derive from TRBD1 or TRBD2 (5 bases each). Germline V CDR1 and CDR2: MNHEY, SVGAGI. V was cut by 1 base and J by 2 bases, with 8 bases left in between. The CDR3 runs 15 residues. In DNA form, the CDR3 reads TGTGCCAGCAGTTACTTACGGGGCAACACCGGGGAGCTGTTTTTT. Translation: CASSYLRGNTGELFF.

This CDR3 is CASGSESNYGYTF. The DNA for the CDR3 is TGTGCCAGCGGCTCAGAGTCTAACTATGGCTACACCTTC. V is TRBV28 and J is TRBJ1-2; no clear D gene. With 8 bases removed from V and 0 bases from J, the gap between germline ends came to 10 bases. The CDR3 is made up of 13 amino acids. CDR1 is MDHEN and CDR2 is SYDVKM in the germline V gene.

This chain links TRBV7-8 with TRBJ2-7; unclear D gene. The CDR3 runs to 13 residues. Trimming pared 1 base from V and 7 bases from J, leaving 11 bases between. Germline V gene data show CDR1 as SGHVS and CDR2 as FQNEAQ. This CDR3 reads CASSLDTSREQYF. The CDR3 bases are TGTGCCAGCAGCTTAGACACATCGAGAGAGCAGTACTTC.

The rearrangement links TRBV28 to TRBJ1-3; D ambiguous. The CDR3 length is 14 residues. Per germline, CDR1 MDHEN and CDR2 SYDVKM. The V gene lost 5 bases and the J gene lost 8 bases, with 16 bases spanning the gap. CDR3 nucleotides: TGTGCCAGCAGTACGCCGGGAAAAAAACACACCATATATTTT. Translating gives CASSTPGKKHTIYF.

The rearrangement joins TRBV5-1 to TRBJ1-4; D not resolved. Germline V lookup: CDR1 SGHRS, CDR2 YFSETQ. This CDR3 is 13 amino acids long. Trimming pared 0 bases from V and 5 bases from J, leaving 5 bases between. This CDR3 reads CASSLGQNEKLFF. The CDR3 DNA sequence: TGCGCCAGCAGCTTGGGGCAGAATGAAAAACTGTTTTTT. Full variable domain (rest looked up from reference TRBV5-1 and TRBJ1-4): KAGVTQTPRYLIKTRGQQVTLSCSPISGHRSVSWYQQTPGQGLQFLFEYFSETQRNKGNFPGRFSGRQFSNSRSEMNVSTLELGDSALYLCASSLGQNEKLFFGSGTQLSVL.

The chain recombines TRBV29-1 with TRBJ1-1; TRBD1 aligns across 7 bases. In germline, CDR1 is SQVTM, CDR2 ANQGSEA. V was clipped by 7 bases and J by 3 bases; unmatched bases: 8. CDR3 size: 13 residues. The CDR3 DNA follows: TGCAGCGACCTGGGACAGTTGGACACTGAAGCTTTCTTT. Its protein product is CSDLGQLDTEAFF.

The V gene is TRBV6-5, the J gene TRBJ1-5; the D gene is possibly TRBD1 (5 bases). Between the trimmed V and J ends, which lost 5 bases and 5 bases, there was a span of 16 bases. This CDR3 region has 15 residues. Germline V gene data show CDR1 as MNHEY and CDR2 as SVGAGI. The CDR3 loop reads CASSPGLPQDQPQHF. In DNA, the CDR3 is TGTGCCAGCAGTCCCGGCCTTCCACAGGATCAGCCCCAGCATTTT.

The J gene is TRBJ2-3, the V gene TRBV5-1, with 8 bases lining up with TRBD2. This CDR3 is 17 amino acids long. Germline V gene lookup returns CDR1 SGHRS and CDR2 YFSETQ. Trimming removed 0 bases from V and 2 bases from J; junction bases left unmatched: 8. The CDR3 DNA is TGCGCCAGCAGCTTGGAAGGGCGGGGGGCATACACAGATACGCAGTATTTT. This sequence encodes CASSLEGRGAYTDTQYF.

This chain connects TRBV6-6 to TRBJ1-6; 10 positions agree with TRBD1. The V gene's germline CDR1 is MNHNY and CDR2 SVGAGI (reference sequence). The CDR3 sequence is 15 residues long. Germline trimming cut 10 bases from V and 7 bases from J; bases unmatched to any gene: 10. Written as DNA, the CDR3 is TGTGCCACCTGGACAGGGGGAGTGATGAATTCACCCCTCCACTTT. Encoded protein: CATWTGGVMNSPLHF.